This is a list of T cell receptor beta chains from one sample in a study of cytomegalovirus exposure and HLA in healthy donors. This table comes from immunoSEQ multiplex PCR, and its TCRdb copy is limited to in-frame clones, with some not included. Among over 100,000 clones listed, 76% were seen once. Sequenced sample: PBMCs. The receptors were sampled from a female donor in good health and CMV-seropositive. The CDR3 runs from the conserved cysteine through the conserved F or W. A D gene is named only where the DNA matches it firmly. Size is stated for part of the rows, as once, few or many counts, or as a class when the clone is expanded.

size: NA; V: TRBV10-1; D: NA; J: TRBJ2-7; CDR3: CASSAGTLTYEQYF; DNA: TGCGCCAGCAGTGCAGGGACACTGACCTACGAGCAGTACTTC
size: NA; V: TRBV6-1; D: NA; J: TRBJ2-2; CDR3: CASSDRTNTGELFF; DNA: TGTGCCAGCAGTGACAGGACGAACACCGGGGAGCTGTTTTTT
size: NA; V: TRBV28; D: NA; J: TRBJ2-6; CDR3: CASSLFGAGANVLTF; DNA: TGTGCCAGCAGTTTATTCGGGGCTGGGGCCAACGTCCTGACTTTC
size: once; V: TRBV10-1; D: TRBD1; J: TRBJ1-2; CDR3: CASSSTRTGVGYTF; DNA: TGCGCCAGCAGCTCCACTCGGACAGGGGTCGGCTACACCTTC
size: NA; V: TRBV27; D: NA; J: TRBJ2-5; CDR3: CASSLSGRETQYF; DNA: TGTGCCAGCAGTTTATCGGGGCGGGAGACCCAGTACTTC
size: NA; V: TRBV10-3; D: TRBD2; J: TRBJ2-2; CDR3: CAISESSGGSRSGELFF; DNA: TGTGCCATCAGTGAGAGTTCCGGGGGGAGTCGGTCCGGGGAGCTGTTTTTT
size: NA; V: TRBV19; D: NA; J: TRBJ1-5; CDR3: CASSSKQPRKNQPQHF; DNA: TGTGCCAGTAGTTCCAAACAGCCCCGGAAAAATCAGCCCCAGCATTTT
size: NA; V: TRBV14; D: NA; J: TRBJ1-6; CDR3: CASSQGQGGSPLHF; DNA: TGTGCCAGCAGCCAAGGGCAGGGTGGTTCACCCCTCCACTTT
size: NA; V: TRBV13; D: TRBD1; J: TRBJ1-5; CDR3: CARRRDRVDNQPQHF; DNA: TGTGCCAGGCGCCGGGACAGGGTCGACAATCAGCCCCAGCATTTT
size: many; V: TRBV5-1; D: NA; J: TRBJ2-5; CDR3: CASSLVGGETQYF; DNA: TGCGCCAGCAGCTTGGTTGGAGGGGAGACCCAGTACTTC
size: NA; V: TRBV28; D: NA; J: TRBJ1-2; CDR3: CASSRTAVGGYTF; DNA: TGTGCCAGCTCGCGGACTGCTGTGGGTGGCTACACCTTC
size: NA; V: TRBV6-1; D: TRBD1; J: TRBJ1-1; CDR3: CASRRGHTEAFF; DNA: TGTGCCAGCAGGAGGGGGCACACTGAAGCTTTCTTT
size: once; V: TRBV5-1; D: TRBD1; J: TRBJ2-3; CDR3: CASSSAPGQGPFNGTQYF; DNA: TGCGCCAGCAGCTCGGCCCCGGGACAGGGCCCGTTCAATGGTACGCAGTATTTT
size: once; V: TRBV5-1; D: TRBD2; J: TRBJ2-3; CDR3: CASSQLAGSAVGTDTQYF; DNA: TGCGCCAGCAGCCAACTAGCGGGATCGGCCGTGGGCACAGATACGCAGTATTTT
size: NA; V: TRBV6-1; D: NA; J: TRBJ2-7; CDR3: CATQDTTYEQYF; DNA: TGTGCCACCCAGGACACCACCTACGAGCAGTACTTC
size: once; V: TRBV5-6; D: NA; J: TRBJ2-7; CDR3: CASLQRGSYEQYF; DNA: TGTGCCAGCTTGCAGCGCGGTTCCTACGAGCAGTACTTC
size: NA; V: TRBV7-9; D: TRBD1; J: TRBJ2-7; CDR3: CASSSPRRGQEQYF; DNA: TGTGCCAGCAGCTCGCCCCGCAGGGGGCAGGAGCAGTACTTC
size: NA; V: TRBV5-6; D: TRBD1; J: TRBJ2-7; CDR3: CASSGPGQGTYEQYF; DNA: TGTGCCAGCAGCGGGCCGGGACAGGGGACCTACGAGCAGTACTTC
size: few; V: TRBV7-9; D: TRBD2; J: TRBJ2-7; CDR3: CSSSFSRLRSGTSTYEQYF; DNA: TGTTCCAGCAGCTTTTCTCGTTTACGGAGCGGGACTTCAACCTACGAGCAGTACTTC
size: NA; V: TRBV7-2; D: TRBD2; J: TRBJ2-3; CDR3: CASSLVLAVTDTQYF; DNA: TGTGCCAGCAGCTTAGTCCTAGCGGTGACAGATACGCAGTATTTT
size: NA; V: TRBV7-9; D: TRBD2; J: TRBJ2-3; CDR3: CASSSYTSGSTDTQYF; DNA: TGTGCCAGCAGCTCGTACACTAGCGGGAGCACAGATACGCAGTATTTT
size: NA; V: TRBV5-1; D: NA; J: TRBJ2-3; CDR3: CASSLVWGGTDTQYF; DNA: TGCGCCAGCAGCTTGGTTTGGGGGGGCACAGATACGCAGTATTTT
size: NA; V: TRBV21-1; D: NA; J: TRBJ1-3; CDR3: CASSSTPGQVDGNTIYF; DNA: TGTGCCAGCAGCTCAACCCCGGGACAGGTTGATGGAAACACCATATATTTT
size: NA; V: TRBV29-1; D: NA; J: TRBJ2-7; CDR3: CSVGPGHSEQYF; DNA: TGCAGCGTTGGACCAGGGCATAGCGAGCAGTACTTC
size: medium-sized; V: TRBV18; D: TRBD2; J: TRBJ2-1; CDR3: CASSPLNSGSRDEQFF; DNA: TGTGCCAGCTCACCACTTAATAGCGGGAGTAGGGATGAGCAGTTCTTC
size: NA; V: TRBV5-3; D: NA; J: TRBJ1-5; CDR3: CARSLADGHNQPQHF; DNA: TGTGCCAGAAGCTTGGCAGACGGACACAATCAGCCCCAGCATTTT
size: few; V: TRBV5-4; D: TRBD2; J: TRBJ2-5; CDR3: CASSLTSGGAETQYF; DNA: TGTGCCAGCAGTCTAACGAGCGGGGGGGCGGAGACCCAGTACTTC
size: few; V: TRBV2; D: NA; J: TRBJ1-1; CDR3: CASSLQGNTEAFF; DNA: TGTGCCAGCAGTCTTCAGGGGAACACTGAAGCTTTCTTT
size: NA; V: TRBV19; D: NA; J: TRBJ2-7; CDR3: CASSISRLGIEQYF; DNA: TGTGCCAGTAGTATCTCCAGGCTCGGGATCGAGCAGTACTTC
size: once; V: TRBV6-1; D: TRBD1; J: TRBJ1-1; CDR3: CASSARQGANTEAFF; DNA: TGTGCCAGCAGTGCGAGACAGGGGGCGAACACTGAAGCTTTCTTT
size: once; V: TRBV6-1; D: TRBD1; J: TRBJ2-7; CDR3: CASSETRDRGRLEQYF; DNA: TGTGCCAGCAGTGAAACCCGGGACAGGGGGCGTCTCGAGCAGTACTTC
size: NA; V: TRBV2; D: TRBD1; J: TRBJ2-3; CDR3: CASRESRDSYTDTQYF; DNA: TGTGCCAGCCGCGAGAGCCGGGACAGTTACACAGATACGCAGTATTTT
size: NA; V: TRBV21-1; D: NA; J: TRBJ1-5; CDR3: CASRVSKQGQPQHF; DNA: TGTGCCAGCCGAGTGTCTAAACAGGGCCAGCCCCAGCATTTT
size: NA; V: TRBV5-1; D: NA; J: TRBJ2-7; CDR3: CASSPVRTINRGGGQYF; DNA: TGCGCCAGCAGCCCAGTAAGGACAATAAACAGGGGAGGCGGGCAGTACTTC
size: NA; V: TRBV7-2; D: TRBD2; J: TRBJ2-7; CDR3: CASSFGAGGPYEQYF; DNA: TGTGCCAGCAGCTTCGGGGCGGGGGGACCCTACGAGCAGTACTTC
size: once; V: TRBV9; D: NA; J: TRBJ2-2; CDR3: CASSDRGTNTGELFF; DNA: TGTGCCAGCAGCGACCGGGGAACGAACACCGGGGAGCTGTTTTTT
size: NA; V: TRBV5-4; D: TRBD2; J: TRBJ2-2; CDR3: CASSLGTSGRRYGELFF; DNA: TGTGCCAGCAGCTTGGGGACTAGCGGGAGGCGGTACGGGGAGCTGTTTTTT
size: few; V: TRBV2; D: TRBD1; J: TRBJ1-4; CDR3: CASSGRDRGGGEKLFF; DNA: TGTGCCAGCAGTGGCCGGGACAGGGGGGGAGGTGAAAAACTGTTTTTT
size: NA; V: TRBV10-2; D: TRBD2; J: TRBJ2-7; CDR3: CASSDTSGSSYEQYF; DNA: TGCGCCAGCAGTGACACTAGCGGGAGCTCCTACGAGCAGTACTTC
size: NA; V: TRBV28; D: NA; J: TRBJ1-4; CDR3: CASSLYGRQEKLFF; DNA: TGTGCCAGCAGTTTATATGGACGACAGGAAAAACTGTTTTTT
size: NA; V: TRBV7-9; D: NA; J: TRBJ2-7; CDR3: CASSLGGSESYEQYF; DNA: TGTGCCAGCAGCTTAGGTGGTAGCGAGTCCTACGAGCAGTACTTC
size: NA; V: TRBV6-6; D: NA; J: TRBJ1-6; CDR3: CASSYTREGSPLHF; DNA: TGTGCCAGCAGTTACACGAGGGAGGGATCACCCCTCCACTTT
size: NA; V: TRBV30; D: TRBD2; J: TRBJ2-1; CDR3: CAWSVLSGSLSNEQFF; DNA: TGTGCCTGGAGTGTTCTGAGCGGGAGCTTGAGCAATGAGCAGTTCTTC